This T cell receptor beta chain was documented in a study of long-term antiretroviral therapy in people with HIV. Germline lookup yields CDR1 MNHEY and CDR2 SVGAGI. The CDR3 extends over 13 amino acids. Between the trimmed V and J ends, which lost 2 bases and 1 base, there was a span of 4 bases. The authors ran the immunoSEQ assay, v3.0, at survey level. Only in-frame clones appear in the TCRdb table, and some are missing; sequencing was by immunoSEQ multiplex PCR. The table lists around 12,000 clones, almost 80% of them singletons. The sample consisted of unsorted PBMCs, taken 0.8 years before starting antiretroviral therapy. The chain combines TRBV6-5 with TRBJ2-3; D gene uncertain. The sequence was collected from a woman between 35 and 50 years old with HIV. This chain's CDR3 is CASSYLRTDTQYF. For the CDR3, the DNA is TGTGCCAGCAGTTACCTTCGCACAGATACGCAGTATTTT.